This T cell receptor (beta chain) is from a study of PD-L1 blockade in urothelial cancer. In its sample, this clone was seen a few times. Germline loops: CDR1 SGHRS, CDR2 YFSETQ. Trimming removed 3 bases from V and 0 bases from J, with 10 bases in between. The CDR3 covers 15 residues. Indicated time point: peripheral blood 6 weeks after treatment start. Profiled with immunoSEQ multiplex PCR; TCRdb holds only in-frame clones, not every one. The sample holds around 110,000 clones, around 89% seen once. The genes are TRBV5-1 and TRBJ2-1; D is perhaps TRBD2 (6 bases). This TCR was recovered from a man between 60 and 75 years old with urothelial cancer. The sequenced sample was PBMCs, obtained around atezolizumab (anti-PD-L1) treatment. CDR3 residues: CASSSISGSYNEQFF. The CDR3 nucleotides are TGCGCCAGCAGCTCCATTAGCGGCTCCTACAATGAGCAGTTCTTC.